These 24 T cell receptor beta chains were all obtained from the same sample, sequenced in a study of shared clonotypes between healthy human individuals. Assay used: immunoSEQ multiplex PCR; TCRdb lists only in-frame clones, some missing. Of about 980,000 clones listed, roughly 72% are singletons. Sequencing was carried out using memory CD4+ T cells sorted from blood. Subset denoted: CD45RA-negative fraction. All receptors come from a man aged 18 to 30 in good health.

The chain recombines TRBV7-9 with TRBJ2-3; the D gene is possibly TRBD2 (5 bases). V lost 8 bases to trimming and J lost 2 bases, with 17 bases between them. Germline-derived CDR1 and CDR2 are SEHNR and FQNEAQ (reference sequence). The CDR3 runs 15 residues. In nucleotides, the CDR3 is TGTGCCAGCGGGCCGTTTGGCGGGCTCACAGATACGCAGTATTTT. This sequence encodes CASGPFGGLTDTQYF.

This chain links TRBV5-6 with TRBJ1-1; TRBD1 aligns across 9 bases. Germline V lookup: CDR1 SGHDT, CDR2 YYEEEE. J lost 3 bases, V lost 4 bases, and 4 bases had no gene match. This CDR3 contains 14 residues. The CDR3 here is CASSRRDRDTEAFF. The CDR3 DNA follows: TGTGCCAGCAGCAGGAGGGACAGGGACACTGAAGCTTTCTTT.

The rearrangement joins TRBV6-5 to TRBJ2-7; 7 bases line up with TRBD1. The CDR3 has 15 residues. V shed 6 bases, J shed 0 bases, and the junction held 8 bases outside the gene matches. Germline assignment: CDR1 MNHEY and CDR2 SVGAGI. In DNA form, the CDR3 reads TGTGCCAGCAGACGGACAGGTACTAGCTCCTACGAGCAGTACTTC. Translated: CASRRTGTSSYEQYF.

The gene calls are TRBV10-2 and TRBJ1-2; no clear D. Trimming pared 0 bases from V and 5 bases from J, leaving 10 bases between. This CDR3 is built from 14 residues. Germline loops: CDR1 WSHSY, CDR2 SAAADI. In DNA, the CDR3 is TGCGCCAGCAGTGAGTCAAACGGGAGATATGGCTACACCTTC. Protein: CASSESNGRYGYTF.

The CDR3 reads CASSVGPSSGNTIYF. The CDR3 bases are TGTGCCAGCAGTGTTGGGCCTAGCTCTGGAAACACCATATATTTT. The chain joins TRBV2 to TRBJ1-3; no firm D call. The CDR3 has 15 residues. CDR1 is SNHLY, CDR2 FYNNEI, per germline. V was trimmed by 4 bases and J by 0 bases, leaving 10 bases between them.

The genes are TRBV25-1 and TRBJ1-6, with D possibly TRBD1 on 5 matching bases. Trimming cost V 6 bases and J 4 bases, with 13 bases left between them. Germline V gene data show CDR1 as MGHDK and CDR2 as SYGVNS. This CDR3 spans 15 amino acids. The CDR3 region has the DNA TGTGCCAGCAGGGAGGGGTCCGGATATAATTCACCCCTCCACTTT. Amino acid sequence: CASREGSGYNSPLHF.

The V and J genes are TRBV10-3 and TRBJ2-1; the match to TRBD2 covers 7 bases. The CDR3 loop spans 15 amino acids. The V gene end was trimmed by 6 bases and the J gene end by 3 bases; junction bases not matched to a gene: 8. Per germline, CDR1 ENHRY and CDR2 SYGVKD. The CDR3 DNA reads TGTGCCATCAGCGGGGAGGCTAGCGGCTACAATGAGCAGTTCTTC. This translates into CAISGEASGYNEQFF.

To note about this clone: The same CDR3 is also encoded by other DNA sequences in this sample. The rearrangement uses TRBV6-1 and TRBJ2-5; the D gene is possibly TRBD1 (6 bases). V gave up 2 bases and J gave up 5 bases, with 6 bases separating them. Looked up from germline, CDR1 is MNHNS and CDR2 is SASEGT. The CDR3 sequence is 12 residues long. CDR3 nucleotide sequence: TGTGCCAGCAGTGAAAGGGGGGAGACCCAGTACTTC. Its protein product is CASSERGETQYF.

The rearrangement links TRBV29-1 to TRBJ2-2; D unresolved. Germline values: CDR1 SQVTM, CDR2 ANQGSEA. With 6 bases removed from V and 4 bases from J, the gap between germline ends came to 6 bases. The CDR3 runs to 11 residues. The CDR3 DNA is TGCAGCGTCCAAGTCACCGGGGAGCTGTTTTTT. This gives the protein CSVQVTGELFF.

The chain couples TRBV30 to TRBJ1-1, with a tentative D call TRBD1 (6 bases). Germline CDR1 GTSNPN, CDR2 SVGIG (reference sequence). The ends were cut back, 5 bases at V and 1 base at J, with 17 bases in the middle. The CDR3 is 15 residues long. This CDR3 is CAWEASDSTNTEAFF. The CDR3 bases are TGTGCCTGGGAAGCTTCGGACAGCACGAACACTGAAGCTTTCTTT.

This clone was seen only once. The rearrangement uses TRBV2 and TRBJ2-1; no firm D call. Per germline, CDR1 SNHLY and CDR2 FYNNEI. The V end was cut by 5 bases, the J end by 7 bases, with 6 bases between. This CDR3 has 11 amino acids. CDR3 loop: CASSRRNEQFF. The DNA of the CDR3 is TGTGCCAGCAGTCGTAGAAATGAGCAGTTCTTC.

The chain joins TRBV5-6 to TRBJ2-3; the match to TRBD2 covers 7 bases. Trimming cost V 5 bases and J 4 bases; bases outside gene matches: 10. Germline assignment: CDR1 SGHDT and CDR2 YYEEEE. CDR3 size: 15 residues. CDR3 residues: CASSVGSGSADTQYF. The CDR3 DNA sequence: TGTGCCAGCAGTGTTGGTAGCGGGTCCGCAGATACGCAGTATTTT. Full variable domain (outside the CDR3, taken from reference TRBV5-6 and TRBJ2-3): DAGVTQSPTHLIKTRGQQVTLRCSPKSGHDTVSWYQQALGQGPQFIFQYYEEEERQRGNFPDRFSGHQFPNYSSELNVNALLLGDSALYLCASSVGSGSADTQYFGPGTRLTVL.

The rearrangement joins TRBV30 to TRBJ2-2; D tentatively fits TRBD1 or TRBD2 (6 bases each). Looked up from germline, CDR1 is GTSNPN and CDR2 is SVGIG (reference sequence). This CDR3 has 15 amino acids. The V end lost 3 bases, the J end lost 5 bases, and 16 bases lay between the germline ends. CDR3 nucleotides: TGTGCCTGGAGCCCTGGGCAGGGGAGGACCGGGGAGCTGTTTTTT. It yields the protein CAWSPGQGRTGELFF. The entire variable domain, with the rest obtained from reference TRBV30 and TRBJ2-2, is as follows: SQTIHQWPATLVQPVGSPLSLECTVEGTSNPNLYWYRQAAGRGLQLLFYSVGIGQISSEVPQNLSASRPQDRQFILSSKKLLLSDSGFYLCAWSPGQGRTGELFFGEGSRLTVL.

The rearrangement uses TRBV7-6 and TRBJ2-2; the D gene is possibly TRBD1 (6 bases). Germline assignment: CDR1 SGHVS and CDR2 FNYEAQ. The germline V and J ends were trimmed by 1 base and 7 bases, with 13 bases remaining between them. The CDR3 length is 15 residues. The CDR3 sequence: CASSLVQGKYGELFF. The CDR3 bases are TGTGCCAGCAGCTTAGTCCAGGGGAAATACGGGGAGCTGTTTTTT.

The rearrangement joins TRBV4-1 to TRBJ2-7; the D gene could be TRBD1 or TRBD2 (5 bases each). The ends were cut back, 1 base at V and 2 bases at J, with 21 bases in the middle. The germline gives CDR1 MGHRA, CDR2 YSYEKL. CDR3 length equals 18 residues. The CDR3 nucleotides read TGCGCCAGCAGCCAAGTTTTTAGGAACCGTCGAGGGGCCTACGAGCAGTACTTC. Translating gives CASSQVFRNRRGAYEQYF.

V gene TRBV6-5 combines with J gene TRBJ1-5; D might be TRBD1 (5 bases). Trimming cost V 6 bases and J 0 bases, with 12 bases left between them. The CDR3 extends over 15 amino acids. CDR1 and CDR2 (germline): MNHEY, SVGAGI. Written as DNA, the CDR3 is TGTGCCAGCAGCCTGGGACTGCTTAGCAATCAGCCCCAGCATTTT. Its translation: CASSLGLLSNQPQHF.

The gene calls are TRBV9 and TRBJ2-1; no reliable D call. This CDR3 has 14 amino acids. V lost 0 bases and J lost 4, with 8 bases in between. CDR1 SGDLS and CDR2 YYNGEE come from the germline V gene. The CDR3 region has the DNA TGTGCCAGCAGCGTAGGATGGGATTACAATGAGCAGTTCTTC. This codes for CASSVGWDYNEQFF.

Here the CDR3 reads CASSMDRASYETQYF. CDR3 sequence (DNA): TGTGCCAGCAGCATGGACAGGGCTTCTTATGAGACCCAGTACTTC. The chain uses TRBV7-8 and TRBJ2-5, with 8 bases that match TRBD1. V lost 5 bases and J lost 5; bases outside the gene matches: 10. This CDR3 comprises 15 residues. Germline CDR1 reads SGHVS; CDR2 reads FQNEAQ.

This clone has at least ten counts. At the DNA level, this CDR3 is encoded by other sequences in the same sample as well. This chain connects TRBV2 to TRBJ2-7; D gene unclear. The CDR3 covers 11 residues. Trimming took 5 bases from V and 3 from J, leaving 5 bases between them. CDR1 SNHLY and CDR2 FYNNEI come from the germline V gene. CDR3: CASSYSYEQYF. CDR3 coding DNA: TGTGCCAGCAGTTACAGCTACGAGCAGTACTTC.

Remarks on this clone: Other DNA sequences within the sample encode an identical CDR3. The gene calls are TRBV5-1 and TRBJ2-3; 8 positions match TRBD1. CDR3 length equals 15 residues. With 3 bases clipped from V and 1 base from J, the junction kept 4 bases outside the gene matches. Germline CDR1 SGHRS, CDR2 YFSETQ. DNA for the CDR3: TGCGCCAGCAGCTCTGGGACAGGTGGCACAGATACGCAGTATTTT. It encodes CASSSGTGGTDTQYF.

The chain uses TRBV21-1 and TRBJ2-2. TRBV21-1 is classified as a pseudogene. CDR3 size: 15 residues. DNA of the CDR3: TGTGCCAGCAGCAAAGGGGGGACGAACACCGGGGAGCTGTTTTTT. This gives the protein CASSKGGTNTGELFF.

The chain joins TRBV2 to TRBJ2-1, with 8 bases identical to TRBD2. The germline CDR1 and CDR2 sequences are SNHLY and FYNNEI. The CDR3 spans 16 residues. The V gene end was trimmed by 5 bases and the J gene end by 3 bases; junction bases not matched to a gene: 9. The CDR3 region is CASSQGGGTLYNEQFF. The CDR3 DNA sequence: TGTGCCAGCAGTCAGGGCGGGGGGACCCTCTACAATGAGCAGTTCTTC.

The chain is built from TRBV10-2 and TRBJ2-7, with D tentatively TRBD1 or TRBD2 (5 bases each). V gave up 6 bases and J gave up 1 base, with 13 bases separating them. The CDR3 extends over 14 amino acids. The germline V gene encodes CDR1 WSHSY and CDR2 SAAADI. The CDR3 reads CASSLGPKSYEQYF. CDR3 sequence (DNA): TGCGCCAGCAGCCTGGGACCGAAATCCTACGAGCAGTACTTC.

This chain uses TRBV6-5 with TRBJ2-7; the D is unclear. Germline lookup yields CDR1 MNHEY and CDR2 SVGAGI. The CDR3 sequence is 14 residues long. The V gene lost 6 bases and the J gene lost 0 bases, with 12 bases spanning the gap. CDR3 in DNA: TGTGCCAGCAGCCCTGGGCGCAGCTCCTACGAGCAGTACTTC. Protein: CASSPGRSSYEQYF.